The 30 T cell receptor beta chains reported below all come from one sample, sequenced in a study of T cells after yellow fever vaccination. One entry per CDR3 protein results from TCRdb running MiXCR on the 5' RACE reads. Here the sample spans roughly 180,000 distinct CDR3 sequences, approximately 6% being singletons. The source material was CD4+ T cells sorted from PBMCs, sampled on the day of the first yellow fever vaccination. Receptors originate from a man between 18 and 35 years old who received the YFV17D yellow fever vaccine.

This clonotype was observed a single time. The chain recombines TRBV10-3 with TRBJ2-6; D is undetermined. V was shortened by 8 bases and J by 3 bases, with 8 bases between the two germline ends. Per the germline V gene, CDR1 is ENHRY and CDR2 is SYGVKD. This CDR3 has 13 amino acids. As DNA, the CDR3 is TGTGCCATCCGGCCGTTTGGGGCCAACGTCCTGACTTTC. It encodes CAIRPFGANVLTF.

Only a few counts were recorded for this clonotype. The chain links TRBV5-4 to TRBJ2-5; possible D gene TRBD1, 6 bases. Between the trimmed V and J ends, which lost 4 bases and 4 bases, there was a span of 14 bases. Per germline, CDR1 SGHNT and CDR2 YYREEE (reference sequence). CDR3 size: 14 residues. For the CDR3, the DNA is TGTGCCAGCAGCACATGGGGCAGGGGAGAGACCCAGTACTTC. Translated, it gives CASSTWGRGETQYF. Based on the CDR3 plus reference TRBV5-4 and TRBJ2-5, the full variable domain is ETGVTQSPTHLIKTRGQQVTLRCSSQSGHNTVSWYQQALGQGPQFIFQYYREEENGRGNFPPRFSGLQFPNYSSELNVNALELDDSALYLCASSTWGRGETQYFGPGTRLLVL.

This clonotype was observed many times. V is TRBV24-1 and J is TRBJ2-7; perhaps TRBD2 as D (5 bases). V shed 3 bases and J shed 12 bases, with 8 bases lying between them. Germline lookup yields CDR1 KGHDR and CDR2 SFDVKD. The CDR3 has 10 amino acids. The DNA for the CDR3 is TGTGCCACCAGTGATCGCGGGCTGTACGTC. Its translation: CATSDRGLYV.

This clonotype came up a few times. V usage is TRBV7-9 and J usage is TRBJ2-2, with unresolved D. V was pared by 7 bases and J by 6 bases, with 12 bases between. This CDR3 has 13 residues. CDR1 and CDR2 from the germline V gene are SEHNR and FQNEAQ (reference sequence). The CDR3 here is CASNSDGPGELFF. For the CDR3, the DNA is TGTGCCAGCAATTCCGACGGGCCCGGGGAGCTGTTTTTT.

The chain is built from TRBV6-5 and TRBJ1-2, with D possibly being TRBD1 (5 bases). CDR3 size: 13 residues. The germline V gene encodes CDR1 MNHEY and CDR2 SVGAGI. V lost 4 bases and J 3 bases, leaving 9 bases between the germline ends. This CDR3 reads CASSFDRHYGYTF. The DNA for the CDR3 is TGTGCCAGCAGTTTCGACAGACACTATGGCTACACCTTC.

This chain uses TRBV6-5 with TRBJ2-3; 9 nucleotides agree with TRBD2. V shed 6 bases, J shed 1 base, and the junction held 8 bases outside the gene matches. Germline CDR1 MNHEY, CDR2 SVGAGI. This CDR3 has 16 amino acids. CDR3: CASRAFERGGTDTQYF. DNA of the CDR3: TGTGCCAGCAGAGCTTTTGAGCGGGGGGGCACAGATACGCAGTATTTT.

This clonotype was counted ten times or more. The V call is TRBV20-1, the J call TRBJ1-6; D uncertain. Germline V gives CDR1 DFQATT, CDR2 SNEGSKA (reference sequence). Trimming took off 0 bases at V and 9 bases at J, with 9 bases between the two ends. The CDR3 is 13 residues long. CDR3 sequence: CSAREVAGSPLHF. CDR3 DNA: TGCAGTGCTAGAGAGGTGGCGGGTTCACCCCTCCACTTT.

The chain employs TRBV20-1 and TRBJ1-6; 7 bases match TRBD1. Germline CDR1 is DFQATT and CDR2 is SNEGSKA (reference sequence). The CDR3 is 14 residues long. With V trimmed by 5 bases and J by 9 bases, 10 bases remained unmatched. CDR3 loop: CSAADRRGSSPLHF. CDR3 DNA: TGCAGTGCTGCGGACAGGAGAGGGAGTTCACCCCTCCACTTT.

This clonotype was picked up many times. The chain has TRBV12-3 or TRBV12-4 and TRBJ1-4; D is ambiguous. V dropped 6 bases and J dropped 3 bases, with 11 bases sitting between them. The CDR3 runs to 14 residues. CDR3 sequence: CASSQVLANEKLFF. The CDR3 region has the DNA TGTGCCAGCAGCCAAGTTCTCGCTAATGAAAAACTGTTTTTT.

In its sample, this clonotype was seen many times. V and J are TRBV6-5 and TRBJ2-3; 7 positions agree with TRBD1. The CDR3 runs to 15 residues. Trimming at V came to 0 bases and at J to 4 bases, leaving 4 bases not matched to a gene. The V gene's germline CDR1 is MNHEY and CDR2 SVGAGI. CDR3: CASSYSNRGADTQYF. Written as DNA, the CDR3 is TGTGCCAGCAGTTACTCGAACAGGGGAGCAGATACGCAGTATTTT.

This chain uses TRBV5-6 with TRBJ2-3; no firm D call. The germline V gene encodes CDR1 SGHDT and CDR2 YYEEEE. The CDR3 sequence is 15 residues long. Deletions cut 3 bases from V and 2 bases from J, with 13 bases between. CDR3 nucleotide sequence: TGTGCCAGCAGCTCCAAGGCTCGGATCACAGATACGCAGTATTTT. It yields the protein CASSSKARITDTQYF.

This clonotype was recorded at least ten times. The chain couples TRBV7-2 to TRBJ1-2; TRBD1 matches 7 bases. In germline, CDR1 is SGHTA, CDR2 FQGNSA. V gave up 1 base and J gave up 9 bases; unmatched junction bases: 11. The CDR3 has 15 amino acids. CDR3 sequence reads: CASSLDTTGVYSYTF. The CDR3 DNA follows: TGTGCCAGCAGCTTAGATACCACAGGGGTTTATAGCTACACCTTC.

Many counts were recorded for this clonotype. V gene TRBV20-1 combines with J gene TRBJ2-4; 12 bases are a match to TRBD2. Germline V CDR1 and CDR2: DFQATT, SNEGSKA (reference sequence). This CDR3 region has 17 residues. J was trimmed by 0 bases and V by 0 bases; bases with no gene match: 3. The CDR3 DNA sequence: TGCAGTGCTAGAGATCTAGCGGGGGGGGAAGCCAAAAACATTCAGTACTTC. Its protein is CSARDLAGGEAKNIQYF.

This clonotype was observed many times. The V call is TRBV7-8, the J call TRBJ2-3; D is undetermined. Per the germline V gene, CDR1 is SGHVS and CDR2 is FQNEAQ. Trimming stripped 5 bases from V and 4 bases from J, with 7 bases between. The CDR3 is 12 residues long. CDR3 sequence reads: CASSRWSDTQYF. The CDR3, as DNA: TGTGCCAGCAGCAGGTGGTCAGATACGCAGTATTTT.

About this clonotype: A much larger clonotype is one base distant, so this may be a read error. The genes are TRBV15 and TRBJ2-3; 8 bases agree with TRBD2. The CDR3 is made up of 15 amino acids. CDR1 is LNHNV, CDR2 YYDKDF, per germline (reference sequence). The CDR3: CASSPTSGNTDTQYF. In DNA form, the CDR3 reads TGTGCCTCCAGCCCCACTAGCGGAAACACAGATACGCAGTATTTT.

This clonotype has a count of ten or more. The V gene is TRBV5-1, the J gene TRBJ2-3; 13 nucleotides line up with TRBD2. This CDR3 contains 17 residues. J gave up 2 bases and V 4 bases, and 7 bases lay outside the gene matches. In germline, CDR1 is SGHRS, CDR2 YFSETQ. The CDR3 is CASSHGLAGAHTDTQYF. CDR3 sequence (DNA): TGCGCCAGCAGCCACGGACTAGCGGGGGCTCACACAGATACGCAGTATTTT.

This clonotype appeared a few times. The chain joins TRBV12-3 or TRBV12-4 to TRBJ1-4; D remains unclear. The CDR3 loop spans 13 amino acids. V was cut by 7 bases and J by 6 bases, with 12 bases left in between. CDR3: CASTVYQDEKLFF. Written as DNA, the CDR3 is TGTGCCAGCACTGTTTACCAGGATGAAAAACTGTTTTTT.

This clonotype was observed a few times. The chain combines TRBV4-3 with TRBJ2-5, with D possibly matching TRBD2 (5 bases). CDR1 is LGHNA and CDR2 is YSLEER in the germline V gene. Trimming took off 0 bases at V and 7 bases at J, with 18 bases between the two ends. This CDR3 has 16 amino acids. The CDR3 loop reads CASSQDLRRIQRTQYF. For the CDR3, the DNA is TGCGCCAGCAGCCAAGATCTGAGGAGGATCCAACGGACCCAGTACTTC.

A few counts support this clonotype. The CDR3, as DNA: TGCGCCAGCAGCCCAGGACGGGGTGACCGACTAAACAATGAGCAGTTCTTC. This sequence encodes CASSPGRGDRLNNEQFF. The rearrangement joins TRBV5-1 to TRBJ2-1, with a possible D match to TRBD2 (5 bases). The V end was cut by 4 bases, the J end by 5 bases, with 22 bases between. CDR3 length: 17 residues. Per germline, CDR1 SGHRS and CDR2 YFSETQ.

This clonotype was found many times. V usage is TRBV3-1 and J usage is TRBJ2-5; 10 bases fit TRBD2. CDR1 LGHDT and CDR2 YNNKEL come from the germline V gene (reference sequence). CDR3 size: 14 residues. The junction had 8 bases not matched to a gene; V was cut back by 7 bases and J by 6 bases. DNA for the CDR3: TGTGCCAGCACCCGATCTAGCGGGGGAAAGACCCAGTACTTC. It is translated as CASTRSSGGKTQYF.

The rearrangement joins TRBV4-3 to TRBJ1-2; no reliable D call. The V end was cut by 0 bases, the J end by 2 bases, with 4 bases between. The CDR3 is made up of 13 amino acids. The germline V gene has CDR1 LGHNA and CDR2 YSLEER. The CDR3 region has the DNA TGCGCCAGCAGCCAAGACGCGAACTATGGCTACACCTTC. Translating gives CASSQDANYGYTF.

In this sample, this clonotype turned up a few times. V is TRBV5-1 and J is TRBJ2-5; 8 bases line up with TRBD2. Germline V gene sequence: CDR1 SGHRS, CDR2 YFSETQ. V gave up 3 bases and J gave up 0 bases; unmatched junction bases: 4. This CDR3 comprises 15 residues. CDR3 nucleotides: TGCGCCAGCAGCTCAAGCGGGGGTTACCAAGAGACCCAGTACTTC. Protein: CASSSSGGYQETQYF.

This clonotype was seen a few times. The DNA of the CDR3 is TGTGCCAGCACCTCATGGAGTTTTCCAGATACGCAGTATTTT. It yields the protein CASTSWSFPDTQYF. V and J are TRBV6-1 and TRBJ2-3, with D unclear. This CDR3 contains 14 residues. V lost 7 bases to trimming and J lost 4 bases, with 15 bases between them. Germline V lookup: CDR1 MNHNS, CDR2 SASEGT.

This clonotype was observed a few times. This chain connects TRBV20-1 to TRBJ2-5; 8 nucleotides match TRBD1. The CDR3 runs to 13 residues. Germline trimming cut 3 bases from V and 5 bases from J; bases unmatched to any gene: 5. Germline V gives CDR1 DFQATT, CDR2 SNEGSKA (reference sequence). The CDR3 protein is CSASDTGGETQYF. The CDR3 DNA reads TGCAGTGCTAGCGATACAGGGGGGGAGACCCAGTACTTC.

The rearrangement links TRBV5-4 to TRBJ2-3; D might be TRBD1 (5 bases). The CDR3 has 14 amino acids. V gave up 0 bases and J gave up 2 bases, with 7 bases separating them. CDR1 SGHNT and CDR2 YYREEE come from the germline V gene (reference sequence). Here the CDR3 reads CASSLEQVTDTQYF. In DNA, the CDR3 is TGTGCCAGCAGCTTGGAACAGGTCACAGATACGCAGTATTTT.

At least ten counts were recorded for this clonotype. The J gene is TRBJ2-7, the V gene TRBV20-1; 9 bases are shared with TRBD1. The CDR3 sequence is 14 residues long. Germline CDR1 and CDR2: DFQATT and SNEGSKA (reference sequence). The V gene end was trimmed by 0 bases and the J gene end by 5 bases; junction bases not matched to a gene: 5. CDR3 sequence reads: CSARDGTGRDEQYV. The CDR3 bases are TGCAGTGCTAGAGATGGGACAGGGCGGGACGAGCAGTACGTC.

The V call is TRBV5-6, the J call TRBJ1-1; no clear D gene. Trimming cost V 0 bases and J 1 base, with 16 bases left between them. The CDR3 totals 17 residues. Germline lookup yields CDR1 SGHDT and CDR2 YYEEEE. Here the CDR3 DNA reads TGTGCCAGCAGCTTGGGGTCTACCCGCGGGTGGAACACTGAAGCTTTCTTT. This translates into CASSLGSTRGWNTEAFF.

This clonotype was counted many times. The chain carries TRBV4-3 and TRBJ1-1; 10 nucleotides line up with TRBD1. Looked up from germline, CDR1 is LGHNA and CDR2 is YSLEER. V gave up 0 bases and J gave up 10 bases; unmatched junction bases: 11. This CDR3 contains 16 residues. CDR3 sequence reads: CASSQEGGTGAIRAFF. CDR3 bases: TGCGCCAGCAGCCAAGAGGGGGGGACAGGGGCGATCCGAGCTTTCTTT.

The chain has TRBV18 and TRBJ1-5; no clear D. Between the trimmed V and J ends, which lost 1 base and 4 bases, there was a span of 11 bases. This CDR3 is 15 amino acids long. Germline V gives CDR1 KGHSH, CDR2 LQKENI. CDR3 coding DNA: TGTGCCAGCTCACCACTCGCCGGGTTTAATCAGCCCCAGCATTTT. Translated, it gives CASSPLAGFNQPQHF.

This clonotype has a count of ten or more. V and J are TRBV18 and TRBJ2-6; unclear D gene. The CDR3 sequence is 16 residues long. Germline V gene lookup returns CDR1 KGHSH and CDR2 LQKENI. V was clipped by 0 bases and J by 0 bases, with 6 bases between them. The CDR3 loop reads CASSPPVFSGANVLTF. CDR3 bases: TGTGCCAGCTCACCACCCGTTTTCTCTGGGGCCAACGTCCTGACTTTC. Variable domain in full (rest from reference TRBV18 and TRBJ2-6): NAGVMQNPRHLVRRRGQEARLRCSPMKGHSHVYWYRQLPEEGLKFMVYLQKENIIDESGMPKERFSAEFPKEGPSILRIQQVVRGDSAAYFCASSPPVFSGANVLTFGAGSRLTVL.